A selection of T cell receptor beta chains follows, all from one sample in a study of blood T cell repertoires in COVID-19. Sequenced by immunoSEQ multiplex PCR; TCRdb stores in-frame clones only, minus some. The table has a few hundred thousand clones, about 85% seen once; the top ten hold roughly 3.9%. What was sequenced was peripheral blood. These receptors all come from a woman aged 18-30 years with acute or convalescent COVID-19. Both conserved end residues are part of each CDR3. A D gene is named only where the DNA matches it firmly. Expanded clones get a size class; other rows say once, few or many, or leave the size out.

cdr3_length: 13; v_call: TRBV28; clone_size: -; d_call: TRBD1; j_call: TRBJ1-4; cdr3_nt: TGTGCCAGCACCCCGGACAGGGTCGAAAAACTGTTTTTT; cdr3_aa: CASTPDRVEKLFF
cdr3_length: 15; v_call: TRBV10-3; clone_size: -; d_call: TRBD1; j_call: TRBJ1-5; cdr3_nt: TGTGCCATCAGTTCAGGGGGGCAGAGCAATCAGCCCCAGCATTTT; cdr3_aa: CAISSGGQSNQPQHF
cdr3_length: 13; v_call: TRBV6-5; clone_size: -; d_call: -; j_call: TRBJ1-2; cdr3_nt: TGTGCCAGCAGTTCGCCCGGGTACTATGGCTACACCTTC; cdr3_aa: CASSSPGYYGYTF
cdr3_length: 14; v_call: TRBV2; clone_size: -; d_call: TRBD1; j_call: TRBJ1-2; cdr3_nt: TGTGCCAGCAGTGAAGGGGGGACAGGGTCTGGCTACACCTTC; cdr3_aa: CASSEGGTGSGYTF
cdr3_length: 15; v_call: TRBV5-1; clone_size: -; d_call: TRBD1; j_call: TRBJ2-1; cdr3_nt: TGCGCCAGCAGCTTGGGGACAGGTCGAGGGAATGAGCAGTTCTTC; cdr3_aa: CASSLGTGRGNEQFF
cdr3_length: 16; v_call: TRBV28; clone_size: -; d_call: -; j_call: TRBJ2-1; cdr3_nt: TGTGCCAGCAGACCGAGACAGTCTTACTCCTACAATGAGCAGTTCTTC; cdr3_aa: CASRPRQSYSYNEQFF
cdr3_length: 14; v_call: TRBV9; clone_size: -; d_call: TRBD2; j_call: TRBJ2-1; cdr3_nt: TGTGCCAGGAACGGCGGGGGACCCTACAATGAGCAGTTCTTC; cdr3_aa: CARNGGGPYNEQFF
cdr3_length: 13; v_call: TRBV19; clone_size: many; d_call: -; j_call: TRBJ2-7; cdr3_nt: TGTGCCAGTAGGCTCGACAGTTCCTACGAGCAGTACTTC; cdr3_aa: CASRLDSSYEQYF
cdr3_length: 12; v_call: TRBV6-5; clone_size: once; d_call: -; j_call: TRBJ2-1; cdr3_nt: TGTGCCAGCGCCTCCGAGTACAATGAGCAGTTCTTC; cdr3_aa: CASASEYNEQFF
cdr3_length: 13; v_call: TRBV7-8; clone_size: -; d_call: -; j_call: TRBJ1-1; cdr3_nt: TGTGCCAGCAGCTTGCCAGAGAACACTGAAGCTTTCTTT; cdr3_aa: CASSLPENTEAFF
cdr3_length: 13; v_call: TRBV14; clone_size: once; d_call: TRBD1; j_call: TRBJ1-1; cdr3_nt: TGTGCCAGCAGTCGGGACAGGAACACTGAAGCTTTCTTT; cdr3_aa: CASSRDRNTEAFF